These 23 T cell receptor beta chains were sequenced from one sample in a study of blood T cell repertoires in COVID-19. Repertoires were generated with immunoSEQ multiplex PCR, while TCRdb's copy carries only in-frame clones and drops some. Of 190,000 or so clones detected, 78% appear once; the ten largest clones hold about 2.8%. The sequenced sample consisted of peripheral blood. These receptors originate from an elderly woman with active or convalescent COVID-19.

The V call is TRBV7-2, the J call TRBJ2-7; 9 bases align to TRBD1. The CDR3 spans 13 residues. The germline gives CDR1 SGHTA, CDR2 FQGNSA. V gave up 5 bases and J gave up 5 bases; unmatched junction bases: 4. The CDR3 bases are TGTGCCAGCAGCCGCGGACAGGGGCACGAGCAGTACTTC. Its protein is CASSRGQGHEQYF. The full variable domain, its missing parts supplied by reference TRBV7-2 and TRBJ2-7, is GAGVSQSPSNKVTEKGKDVELRCDPISGHTALYWYRQSLGQGLEFLIYFQGNSAPDKSGLPSDRFSAERTGGSVSTLTIQRTQQEDSAVYLCASSRGQGHEQYFGPGTRLTVT.

V and J are TRBV19 and TRBJ2-3; 7 bases are shared with TRBD1. Trimming took 6 bases from V and 2 from J; bases not matched to a gene: 11. This CDR3 contains 16 residues. Per the germline V gene, CDR1 is LNHDA and CDR2 is SQIVND (reference sequence). CDR3: CASSPISGQITDTQYF. CDR3 sequence (DNA): TGTGCCAGTAGCCCGATCTCGGGACAGATCACAGATACGCAGTATTTT.

The V and J genes are TRBV5-1 and TRBJ2-3; D may be TRBD2 (5 bases). Trimming shortened V by 0 bases and J by 0 bases, and 14 bases separated the two germline ends. The germline CDR1 and CDR2 sequences are SGHRS and YFSETQ. CDR3 size: 17 residues. The CDR3 reads CASSLAVWERSTDTQYF. The CDR3 DNA sequence: TGCGCCAGCAGCTTGGCCGTGTGGGAGCGGAGCACAGATACGCAGTATTTT. Full variable domain (rest looked up from reference TRBV5-1 and TRBJ2-3): KAGVTQTPRYLIKTRGQQVTLSCSPISGHRSVSWYQQTPGQGLQFLFEYFSETQRNKGNFPGRFSGRQFSNSRSEMNVSTLELGDSALYLCASSLAVWERSTDTQYFGPGTRLTVL.

The chain carries TRBV12-3 or TRBV12-4 and TRBJ1-5, with a tentative D call TRBD1 (6 bases). V gave up 1 base and J gave up 5 bases, with 6 bases separating them. The CDR3 extends over 13 amino acids. The CDR3 region has the DNA TGTGCCAGCAGTTTAGACAGGGATCAGCCCCAGCATTTT. Translation gives CASSLDRDQPQHF.

The J gene is TRBJ1-2, the V gene TRBV2; TRBD1 aligns across 7 bases. The germline V gene has CDR1 SNHLY and CDR2 FYNNEI. The CDR3 has 12 amino acids. The ends lost 4 bases at V and 4 bases at J; junction bases unmatched: 0. The CDR3 loop reads CASSGTGYGYTF. In nucleotides, the CDR3 is TGTGCCAGCAGTGGGACAGGCTATGGCTACACCTTC.

Regarding this clone: A read error may account for a junction end that differs from germline. The chain has TRBV7-7 and TRBJ2-5; 10 bases line up with TRBD1. This CDR3 has 15 amino acids. From germline, CDR1 is SSHAT and CDR2 FNYEAQ (reference sequence). The CDR3 nucleotides read TGTGCTAGCAGCTCCGGACAGGGGGGAGGAGAGACCCAGTACTTC. Residues: CASSSGQGGGETQYF.

The gene calls are TRBV28 and TRBJ1-5; D is unclear. The CDR3 is made up of 12 amino acids. With 10 bases removed from V and 4 bases from J, the gap between germline ends came to 11 bases. The germline V gene encodes CDR1 MDHEN and CDR2 SYDVKM. This CDR3 reads CATHSLNQPQHF. The DNA of the CDR3 is TGTGCCACCCACAGTCTTAATCAGCCCCAGCATTTT.

The genes are TRBV7-2 and TRBJ1-6; 9 positions agree with TRBD1. The V and J ends lost 5 bases and 8 bases, in that order; junction bases with no gene match: 4. This CDR3 is 14 amino acids long. Germline V gene sequence: CDR1 SGHTA, CDR2 FQGNSA. The CDR3 region has the DNA TGTGCCAGCAGCCCGGACAGGGGTTATTCACCCCTCCACTTT. It yields the protein CASSPDRGYSPLHF.

The chain links TRBV6-6 to TRBJ1-1, with no clear D. The CDR3 runs to 14 residues. The V end was cut by 2 bases, the J end by 3 bases, with 10 bases between. Germline V gene data show CDR1 as MNHNY and CDR2 as SVGAGI (reference sequence). CDR3 in amino acids: CASSYMGRDTEAFF. The CDR3 DNA sequence: TGTGCCAGCAGTTACATGGGGAGAGACACTGAAGCTTTCTTT.

This chain uses TRBV2 with TRBJ1-2; D not certain. The V end lost 3 bases, the J end lost 7 bases, and 12 bases lay between the germline ends. Germline V gives CDR1 SNHLY, CDR2 FYNNEI. This CDR3 region has 13 residues. Written as DNA, the CDR3 is TGTGCCAGCAGTGAGGTCCAGGAAGGTGGCTACACCTTC. Protein: CASSEVQEGGYTF. The entire variable domain, with the rest obtained from reference TRBV2 and TRBJ1-2, is as follows: EPEVTQTPSHQVTQMGQEVILRCVPISNHLYFYWYRQILGQKVEFLVSFYNNEISEKSEIFDDQFSVERPDGSNFTLKIRSTKLEDSAMYFCASSEVQEGGYTFGSGTRLTVV.

The chain links TRBV28 to TRBJ1-2; the D gene is possibly TRBD1 (6 bases). Germline V gives CDR1 MDHEN, CDR2 SYDVKM. Trimming shortened V by 3 bases and J by 4 bases, and 9 bases separated the two germline ends. The CDR3 has 13 residues. The CDR3 DNA reads TGTGCCAGCAGTTTTGGGACAACCTATGGCTACACCTTC. Translating it yields CASSFGTTYGYTF.

This chain joins TRBV29-1 and TRBJ1-2; 7 nucleotides agree with TRBD1. CDR3 length: 16 amino acids. Germline assignment: CDR1 SQVTM and CDR2 ANQGSEA. V shed 7 bases and J 4 bases; nucleotides not matched to a gene: 18. In DNA form, the CDR3 reads TGCAGCGCTTACAATCCGGGACAGTTAACACCCTATGGCTACACCTTC. Translated, it gives CSAYNPGQLTPYGYTF.

This clone has just a few counts. The J gene is TRBJ1-1, the V gene TRBV6-2 or TRBV6-3; 7 bases are shared with TRBD1. The trim removed 5 bases at V and 5 bases at J, leaving 8 bases unmatched. The CDR3 has 14 amino acids. In germline, CDR1 is MNHEY, CDR2 SVGEGT. The CDR3 nucleotides are TGTGCCAGCAGTGCCGACAGGGTATTTACTGAAGCTTTCTTT. Its translation is CASSADRVFTEAFF.

This clone was detected a few times. The chain combines TRBV27 with TRBJ1-1; maybe TRBD1 (5 bases). V gave up 1 base and J gave up 5 bases, with 14 bases separating them. The germline V gene encodes CDR1 MNHEY and CDR2 SMNVEV (reference sequence). This CDR3 region has 15 residues. This CDR3 is CASSLYPGVATEAFF. The CDR3 region has the DNA TGTGCCAGCAGTTTATATCCGGGGGTAGCGACTGAAGCTTTCTTT.

V gene TRBV24-1 combines with J gene TRBJ1-2; maybe TRBD1 (5 bases). Germline V gives CDR1 KGHDR, CDR2 SFDVKD. The CDR3 is 14 amino acids. Trimming cost V 4 bases and J 5 bases, with 13 bases left between them. CDR3: CATSEGAARYGYTF. The DNA of the CDR3 is TGTGCCACCAGTGAAGGGGCGGCTCGATATGGCTACACCTTC.

This clone came up once. The rearrangement links TRBV5-4 to TRBJ2-2, with D perhaps TRBD2 (6 bases). The CDR3 is 15 residues long. The ends were cut back, 3 bases at V and 4 bases at J, with 13 bases in the middle. Germline V gives CDR1 SGHNT, CDR2 YYREEE (reference sequence). The CDR3 here is CASSSKTGATGELFF. The CDR3 bases are TGTGCCAGCAGCTCGAAGACGGGAGCCACCGGGGAGCTGTTTTTT. Using reference TRBV5-4 and TRBJ2-2 for the parts outside the CDR3, the full variable domain is ETGVTQSPTHLIKTRGQQVTLRCSSQSGHNTVSWYQQALGQGPQFIFQYYREEENGRGNFPPRFSGLQFPNYSSELNVNALELDDSALYLCASSSKTGATGELFFGEGSRLTVL.

A single count supports this clone. J is TRBJ2-7 and V is TRBV9; 10 bases map to TRBD1. The CDR3 runs to 15 residues. From germline, CDR1 is SGDLS and CDR2 YYNGEE. The V and J ends lost 3 bases and 3 bases, in that order; junction bases with no gene match: 6. The CDR3 DNA sequence: TGTGCCAGCAGCGCAGGACAGGGGGGGGACTACGAGCAGTACTTC. Amino acids: CASSAGQGGDYEQYF.

The chain carries TRBV19 and TRBJ1-5, with 9 bases aligning to TRBD1. CDR1 LNHDA and CDR2 SQIVND come from the germline V gene (reference sequence). This CDR3 comprises 15 residues. V shed 5 bases and J 3 bases; nucleotides not matched to a gene: 5. The DNA of the CDR3 is TGTGCCAGTAGTTCAAGACAGGGGGACAATCAGCCCCAGCATTTT. It codes for CASSSRQGDNQPQHF.

This clone showed up just once. The V and J genes are TRBV6-6 and TRBJ1-5, with a tentative D call TRBD1 (5 bases). Trimming left V 6 bases short and J 0 bases short, with 15 bases between. CDR3 length: 16 amino acids. Germline CDR1 and CDR2: MNHNY and SVGAGI (reference sequence). The CDR3 bases are TGTGCCAGCAGAAATCAAGGGGCTTATAGCAATCAGCCCCAGCATTTT. Its protein is CASRNQGAYSNQPQHF.

The V gene is TRBV5-1, the J gene TRBJ2-3; TRBD1 aligns across 7 bases. In germline, CDR1 is SGHRS, CDR2 YFSETQ. The ends lost 0 bases at V and 3 bases at J; junction bases unmatched: 4. The CDR3 totals 15 residues. The CDR3 bases are TGCGCCAGCAGCTTGGAGTCAGGGGGAACAGATACGCAGTATTTT. It is translated as CASSLESGGTDTQYF.

The rearrangement uses TRBV6-1 and TRBJ2-1; 9 bases match TRBD1. The CDR3 has 16 amino acids. Germline V gene sequence: CDR1 MNHNS, CDR2 SASEGT. V shed 1 base and J 7 bases; nucleotides not matched to a gene: 8. The CDR3 DNA is TGTGCCAGCAGTGAAGACTGGGACAGGGAATGGAATGAGCAGTTCTTC. This codes for CASSEDWDREWNEQFF.

The chain links TRBV10-2 to TRBJ2-1; TRBD2 matches 8 bases. V lost 7 bases and J lost 0; bases outside the gene matches: 8. From germline, CDR1 is WSHSY and CDR2 SAAADI. The CDR3 loop spans 16 amino acids. The CDR3 sequence: CASTEERGSSYNEQFF. In nucleotides, the CDR3 is TGCGCCAGCACCGAAGAGCGGGGGAGCTCCTACAATGAGCAGTTCTTC.

The chain has TRBV10-2 and TRBJ2-1; 13 bases fit TRBD2. The germline V gene has CDR1 WSHSY and CDR2 SAAADI. The CDR3 is 15 amino acids. The junction had 2 bases not matched to a gene; V was cut back by 5 bases and J by 4 bases. The CDR3 bases are TGCGCCAGCAGTTCGACTAGCGGGGGGTACAATGAGCAGTTCTTC. Protein sequence: CASSSTSGGYNEQFF.